This T cell receptor (beta chain) was identified during a study of blood T cell repertoires in COVID-19. This CDR3 region has 11 residues. Germline V gene lookup returns CDR1 KGHDR and CDR2 SFDVKD. Trimming took 8 bases from V and 4 from J, leaving 4 bases between them. Profiled with immunoSEQ multiplex PCR; TCRdb holds only in-frame clones, not every one. The sample consists of 150,000 or so clones, approximately 91% of them appearing once. The gene calls are TRBV24-1 and TRBJ2-2, with D unresolved. This clonotype originated in a man aged 18 to 30 with acute or convalescent COVID-19. Specimen: peripheral blood. The CDR3 region is CATKSTGELFF. The CDR3 region has the DNA TGTGCCACCAAGAGCACCGGGGAGCTGTTTTTT.